Given below is one T cell receptor beta chain in context. This sample was included in a study of blood T cell repertoires in COVID-19. Study-level background: Both acute and convalescent COVID-19 samples were obtained from the United States, Italy and Spain. PBMCs, B-cell-depleted T cells, or T cells provided the cDNA or gDNA that made up the material.

CDR1 and CDR2 (germline): SGHDN, FVKESK. With 4 bases removed from V and 2 bases from J, the gap between germline ends came to 24 bases. The CDR3 is 18 residues long. Profiled with immunoSEQ multiplex PCR; TCRdb holds only in-frame clones, not every one. This sample has about 160,000 clones, with around 74% found just once. The sample taken for sequencing was peripheral blood. This chain uses TRBV14 with TRBJ2-7; D call uncertain. This sequence originates from a man between 65 and 85 years old with acute or convalescent COVID-19. The CDR3, as DNA: TGTGCCAGCAGCCGCAATATTCAAGTGGGTTTCCGGGCCTACGAGCAGTACTTC. It yields the protein CASSRNIQVGFRAYEQYF.